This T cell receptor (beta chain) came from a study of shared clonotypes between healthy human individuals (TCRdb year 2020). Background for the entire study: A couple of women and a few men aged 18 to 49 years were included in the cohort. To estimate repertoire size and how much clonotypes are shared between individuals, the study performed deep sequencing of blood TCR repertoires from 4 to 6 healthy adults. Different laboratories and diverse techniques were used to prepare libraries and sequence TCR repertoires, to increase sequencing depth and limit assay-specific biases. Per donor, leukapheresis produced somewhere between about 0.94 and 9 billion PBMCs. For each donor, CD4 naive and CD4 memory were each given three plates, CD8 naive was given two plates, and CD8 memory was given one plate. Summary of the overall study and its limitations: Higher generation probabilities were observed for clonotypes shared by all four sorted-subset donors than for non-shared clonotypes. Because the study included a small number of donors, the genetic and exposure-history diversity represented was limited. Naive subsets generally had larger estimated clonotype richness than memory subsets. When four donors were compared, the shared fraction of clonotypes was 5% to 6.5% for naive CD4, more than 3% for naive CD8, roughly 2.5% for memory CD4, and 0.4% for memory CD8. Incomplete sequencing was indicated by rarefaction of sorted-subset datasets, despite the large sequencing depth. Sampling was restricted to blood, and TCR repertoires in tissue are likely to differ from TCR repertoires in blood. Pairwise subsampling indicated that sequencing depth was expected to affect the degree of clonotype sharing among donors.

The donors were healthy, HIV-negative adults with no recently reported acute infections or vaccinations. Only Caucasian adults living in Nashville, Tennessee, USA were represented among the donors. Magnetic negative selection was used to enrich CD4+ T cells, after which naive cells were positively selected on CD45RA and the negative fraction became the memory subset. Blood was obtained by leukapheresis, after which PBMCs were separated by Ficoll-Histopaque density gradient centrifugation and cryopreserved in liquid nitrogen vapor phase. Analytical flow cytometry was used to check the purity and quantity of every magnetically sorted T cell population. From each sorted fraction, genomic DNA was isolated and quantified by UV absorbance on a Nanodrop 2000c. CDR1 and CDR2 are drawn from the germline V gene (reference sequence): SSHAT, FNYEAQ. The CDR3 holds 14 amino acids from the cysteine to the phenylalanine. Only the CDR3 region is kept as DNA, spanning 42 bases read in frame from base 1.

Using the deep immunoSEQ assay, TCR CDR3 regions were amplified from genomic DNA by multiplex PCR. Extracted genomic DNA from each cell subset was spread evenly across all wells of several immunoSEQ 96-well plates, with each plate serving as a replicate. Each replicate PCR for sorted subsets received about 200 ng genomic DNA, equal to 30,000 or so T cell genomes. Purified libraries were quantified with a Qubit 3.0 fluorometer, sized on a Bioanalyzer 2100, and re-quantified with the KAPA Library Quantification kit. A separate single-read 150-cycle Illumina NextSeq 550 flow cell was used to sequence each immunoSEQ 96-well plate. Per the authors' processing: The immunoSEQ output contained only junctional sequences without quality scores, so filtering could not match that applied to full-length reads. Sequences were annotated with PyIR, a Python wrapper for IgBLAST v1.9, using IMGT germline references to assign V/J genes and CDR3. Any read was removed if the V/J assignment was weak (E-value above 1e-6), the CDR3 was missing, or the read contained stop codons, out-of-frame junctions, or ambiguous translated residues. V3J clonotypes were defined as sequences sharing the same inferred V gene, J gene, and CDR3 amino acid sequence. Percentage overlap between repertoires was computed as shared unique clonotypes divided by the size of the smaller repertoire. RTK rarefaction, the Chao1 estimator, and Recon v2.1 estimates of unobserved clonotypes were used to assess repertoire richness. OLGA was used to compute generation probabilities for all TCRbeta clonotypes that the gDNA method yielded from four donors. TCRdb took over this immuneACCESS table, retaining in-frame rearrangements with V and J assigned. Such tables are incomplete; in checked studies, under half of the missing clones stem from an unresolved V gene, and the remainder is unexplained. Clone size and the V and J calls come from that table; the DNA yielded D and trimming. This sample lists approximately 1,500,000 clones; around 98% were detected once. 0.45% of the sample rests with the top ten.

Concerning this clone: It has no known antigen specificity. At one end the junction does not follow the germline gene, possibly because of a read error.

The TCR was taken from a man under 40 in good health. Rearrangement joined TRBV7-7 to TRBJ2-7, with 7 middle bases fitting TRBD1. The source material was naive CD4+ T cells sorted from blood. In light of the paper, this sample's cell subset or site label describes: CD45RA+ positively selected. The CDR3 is CASSLEPQGYEQYF. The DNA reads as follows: TGTGCTAGCAGCTTAGAACCACAGGGGTACGAGCAGTACTTC.